The 20 T cell receptor beta chains below were found in one sample sequenced in a study of blood T cells in healthy people across ages. The second PCR ran roughly 7 to 12 cycles with a sample-barcoded 5' primer and J-beta primers. In TCRdb, the 5' RACE reads were re-called with MiXCR into one record per CDR3 protein. The sample yields about 1.1 million distinct CDR3 sequences, around two fifths seen once. Sequencing input: blood. These receptors were obtained from a man aged 18 to 35 in good health.

This chain links TRBV7-9 with TRBJ2-2; D unresolved. Trimming removed 1 base at V and 4 bases at J, with 10 bases between. This CDR3 comprises 15 residues. CDR1 SEHNR and CDR2 FQNEAQ come from the germline V gene (reference sequence). CDR3 sequence reads: CASSLGDFGTGELFF. Here the CDR3 DNA reads TGTGCCAGCAGCTTAGGGGATTTCGGCACCGGGGAGCTGTTTTTT.

This clonotype was counted only a few times. The rearrangement uses TRBV6-1 and TRBJ2-2; unclear D gene. V lost 2 bases and J lost 8, with 18 bases in between. The germline gives CDR1 MNHNS, CDR2 SASEGT. The CDR3 has 16 residues. The CDR3 region has the DNA TGTGCCAGCAGTGAAATAAGTTTTTTGGGCGTGGGGGAGCTGTTTTTT. Amino acids: CASSEISFLGVGELFF.

Concerning this clonotype: One end of the junction does not line up with germline, which may come from a read error. The V call is TRBV7-2, the J call TRBJ1-2, with D perhaps TRBD1 (5 bases). The CDR3 runs 14 residues. Germline CDR1 SGHTA, CDR2 FQGNSA. CDR3 nucleotides: TGTGTCAGCAGCTTGGAGGACAAGGGCTATGGCTACACCTTC. Its translation: CVSSLEDKGYGYTF.

The chain links TRBV6-2 or TRBV6-3 to TRBJ2-2; 10 bases fit TRBD1. V gave up 1 base and J gave up 5 bases; unmatched junction bases: 1. The germline V gene has CDR1 MNHEY and CDR2 SVGEGT. The CDR3 contains 15 residues. CDR3 coding DNA: TGTGCCAGCAGTTACTGGGACAGGGGTACCGGGGAGCTGTTTTTT. It specifies CASSYWDRGTGELFF.

The V and J genes are TRBV7-6 and TRBJ2-3, with D unresolved. The CDR3 covers 16 residues. Germline loops: CDR1 SGHVS, CDR2 FNYEAQ. V gave up 1 base and J gave up 2 bases, with 13 bases separating them. The DNA of the CDR3 is TGTGCCAGCAGCTTAGGTTTCGGGCAGTCCACAGATACGCAGTATTTT. This translates into CASSLGFGQSTDTQYF.

The CDR3 loop is CSARIGGLNTEAFF. As DNA, the CDR3 is TGCAGTGCTAGGATCGGGGGACTGAACACTGAAGCTTTCTTT. The chain employs TRBV20-1 and TRBJ1-1, with a tentative D call TRBD1 (5 bases). From germline, CDR1 is DFQATT and CDR2 SNEGSKA (reference sequence). The length of the CDR3 is 14 residues. V was cut by 3 bases and J by 0 bases, with 11 bases left in between.

V usage is TRBV10-3 and J usage is TRBJ2-1, with a possible D match to TRBD2 (6 bases). This CDR3 is built from 13 residues. CDR1 ENHRY and CDR2 SYGVKD come from the germline V gene. The V end was cut by 11 bases, the J end by 15 bases, with 26 bases between. CDR3 sequence: CAAGSILVSLRFF. CDR3 coding DNA: TGTGCCGCGGGGTCCATATTGGTCTCTTTGAGGTTCTTC.

The genes are TRBV29-1 and TRBJ2-1, with D unresolved. This CDR3 is built from 13 residues. Germline CDR1 and CDR2: SQVTM and ANQGSEA. The V end was cut by 0 bases, the J end by 13 bases, with 16 bases between. CDR3 nucleotide sequence: TGCAGCGTTGAAGATGGGCACTTAGAGACCCAGTTCTTC. It codes for CSVEDGHLETQFF.

The rearrangement joins TRBV4-3 to TRBJ2-1, with 9 bases matching TRBD1. CDR1 is LGHNA, CDR2 YSLEER, per germline. The CDR3 consists of 17 residues. V lost 2 bases, J lost 2 bases, and 7 bases stayed unmatched. Written as DNA, the CDR3 is TGCGCCAGCAGCCAAAAACAGGGGGCCCGCCCCTACAATGAGCAGTTCTTC. Amino acids: CASSQKQGARPYNEQFF.

The V gene is TRBV5-1, the J gene TRBJ2-3; D gene uncertain. The germline CDR1 and CDR2 sequences are SGHRS and YFSETQ. The germline V and J ends were trimmed by 4 bases and 0 bases, with 12 bases remaining between them. The CDR3 covers 15 residues. CDR3 loop: CASSPHGTSTDTQYF. As DNA, the CDR3 is TGCGCCAGCAGCCCCCATGGAACTAGCACAGATACGCAGTATTTT.

The chain joins TRBV7-9 to TRBJ2-7; either TRBD1 or TRBD2 may fit D (5 bases each). The CDR3 consists of 16 residues. The V gene's germline CDR1 is SEHNR and CDR2 FQNEAQ (reference sequence). The ends were cut back, 4 bases at V and 2 bases at J, with 18 bases in the middle. This CDR3 reads CASSSRRDPSTYEQYF. As DNA, the CDR3 is TGTGCCAGCAGCTCCCGTAGGGACCCATCGACCTACGAGCAGTACTTC.

This clonotype was counted at least ten times. The V call is TRBV12-3 or TRBV12-4, the J call TRBJ1-2; TRBD1 might be the D (5 bases). The CDR3 spans 13 residues. Trimming took off 6 bases at V and 4 bases at J, with 12 bases between the two ends. This chain's CDR3 is CASSPGGSYGYTF. In DNA, the CDR3 is TGTGCCAGCAGCCCTGGGGGTTCCTATGGCTACACCTTC.

This chain uses TRBV4-1 with TRBJ2-3, with D possibly being TRBD2 (5 bases). Germline V lookup: CDR1 MGHRA, CDR2 YSYEKL. The CDR3 has 16 residues. V was clipped by 6 bases and J by 4 bases, with 20 bases between them. The CDR3, as DNA: TGCGCCAGCAGGAGGACTTCTGGGGTTAGCGCAGATACGCAGTATTTT. Its protein is CASRRTSGVSADTQYF.

The CDR3 coding sequence is TGCAGTGCTAGAGATGCGGGAGAGACCCAGTACTTC. Protein: CSARDAGETQYF. This sequence joins TRBV20-1 and TRBJ2-5; D might be TRBD2 (5 bases). From germline, CDR1 is DFQATT and CDR2 SNEGSKA (reference sequence). The length of the CDR3 is 12 residues. V was trimmed by 0 bases and J by 4 bases, leaving 6 bases between them.

The J gene is TRBJ1-1, the V gene TRBV10-3; unclear D gene. The CDR3 is made up of 14 amino acids. Deletions cut 4 bases from V and 1 base from J, with 10 bases between. Looked up from germline, CDR1 is ENHRY and CDR2 is SYGVKD. The CDR3 nucleotides are TGTGCCATCAGTGTGGGAACAAGGAACACTGAAGCTTTCTTT. Translation gives CAISVGTRNTEAFF.

This clonotype was observed many times. The genes are TRBV6-6 and TRBJ2-7; no clear D gene. V was trimmed by 2 bases and J by 4 bases, leaving 12 bases between them. The CDR3 length is 14 residues. Germline loops: CDR1 MNHNY, CDR2 SVGAGI (reference sequence). The CDR3 DNA sequence: TGTGCCAGCAGTTACGGCAGCGCGGCGTACGAGCAGTACTTC. Amino acid sequence: CASSYGSAAYEQYF.

As for this clonotype: One end of the junction does not line up with germline, which may come from a read error. This sequence joins TRBV29-1 and TRBJ1-2; 8 positions match TRBD1. This CDR3 is 11 amino acids long. CDR1 is SQVTM and CDR2 is ANQGSEA in the germline V gene. CDR3 DNA sequence: TGCAGCGGGGGACAGGACGGTGGCTACACCTTT. It specifies CSGGQDGGYTF.

The chain uses TRBV5-1 and TRBJ2-1, with D maybe TRBD1 (6 bases). Trimming removed 0 bases from V and 15 bases from J, with 10 bases in between. The germline V gene has CDR1 SGHRS and CDR2 YFSETQ. CDR3 size: 11 residues. This chain's CDR3 is CASSLEGVAFF. CDR3 sequence (DNA): TGCGCCAGCAGCTTGGAGGGGGTGGCGTTCTTC.

This sequence joins TRBV9 and TRBJ2-3, with D perhaps TRBD1 or TRBD2 (5 bases each). Trimming took 4 bases from V and 4 from J, leaving 16 bases between them. This CDR3 has 15 residues. Germline CDR1 reads SGDLS; CDR2 reads YYNGEE. This chain's CDR3 is CASSPSWGPADTQYF. DNA for the CDR3: TGTGCCAGCAGCCCGAGTTGGGGACCGGCAGATACGCAGTATTTT.

V is TRBV4-3 and J is TRBJ2-1; D perhaps matches TRBD1 (6 bases). The end of the DNA aligns better with TRBJ2-7, so the J call may be wrong. The CDR3 covers 16 residues. Germline V lookup: CDR1 LGHNA, CDR2 YSLEER. The CDR3 is CASSQNSRGAYNEQYF. In nucleotides, the CDR3 is TGCGCCAGCAGCCAAAACAGCAGGGGAGCCTACAATGAGCAGTACTTC.